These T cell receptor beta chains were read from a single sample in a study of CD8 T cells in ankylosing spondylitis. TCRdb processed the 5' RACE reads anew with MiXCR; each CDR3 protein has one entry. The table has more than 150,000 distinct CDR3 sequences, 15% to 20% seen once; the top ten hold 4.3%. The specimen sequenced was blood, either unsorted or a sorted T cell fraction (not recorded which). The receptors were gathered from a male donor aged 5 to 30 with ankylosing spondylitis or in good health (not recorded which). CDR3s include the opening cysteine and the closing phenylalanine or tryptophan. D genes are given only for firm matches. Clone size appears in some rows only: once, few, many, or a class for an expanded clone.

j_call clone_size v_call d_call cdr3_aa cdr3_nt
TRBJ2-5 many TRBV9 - CASSVAGSEPKETQYF TGTGCCAGCAGCGTAGCTGGATCGGAACCTAAAGAGACCCAGTACTTC
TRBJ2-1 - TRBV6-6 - CASLSAGNEQFF TGTGCCAGCCTCAGCGCGGGCAATGAGCAGTTCTTC
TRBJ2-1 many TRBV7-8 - CASSSGGTSRPLPNNEQFF TGTGCCAGCAGCTCTGGCGGGACGTCCCGCCCACTACCAAACAATGAGCAGTTCTTC
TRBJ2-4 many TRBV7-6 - CASSPLGGKNIQYF TGTGCCAGCAGCCCCCTAGGCGGGAAAAACATTCAGTACTTC
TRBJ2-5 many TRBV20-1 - CSARDKTRGRETQYF TGCAGTGCTAGAGATAAGACTAGAGGGAGGGAGACCCAGTACTTC
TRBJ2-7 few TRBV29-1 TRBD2 CSAVAGSTYEQYF TGCAGCGCAGTAGCGGGTAGCACCTACGAGCAGTACTTC
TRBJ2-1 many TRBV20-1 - CSARSGNEQFF TGCAGTGCTAGAAGCGGGAATGAGCAGTTCTTC
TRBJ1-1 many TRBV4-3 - CASSQVSGLEAFF TGCGCCAGCAGCCAAGTATCGGGCCTAGAGGCTTTCTTT
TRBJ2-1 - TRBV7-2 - CASSLARDTYNEQFF TGTGCCAGCAGCTTAGCCAGGGATACCTACAATGAGCAGTTCTTC
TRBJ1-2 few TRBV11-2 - CASSSQRGGYPF TGTGCCAGCAGCTCCCAACGGGGTGGCTACCCCTTC
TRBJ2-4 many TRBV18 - CASSPQPDKNIQYF TGTGCCAGCTCCCCCCAGCCCGACAAAAACATTCAGTACTTC
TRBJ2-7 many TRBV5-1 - CASSSGDWGSKNYEQYF TGCGCCAGCAGCTCCGGAGATTGGGGGTCAAAAAACTACGAGCAGTACTTC
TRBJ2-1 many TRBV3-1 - CASSHAWTNNEQFF TGTGCCAGCAGCCATGCTTGGACGAACAATGAGCAGTTCTTC
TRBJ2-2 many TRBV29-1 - CSVSGLLFTGELFF TGCAGCGTGTCAGGACTTTTGTTCACCGGGGAGCTGTTTTTT
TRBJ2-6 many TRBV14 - CASSRALGSGANVLTF TGTGCCAGCAGCCGAGCACTCGGCTCTGGGGCCAACGTCCTGACTTTC
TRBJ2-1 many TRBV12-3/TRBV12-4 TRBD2 CASSQAGRAGFF TGTGCCAGCAGTCAAGCGGGACGGGCTGGGTTCTTC
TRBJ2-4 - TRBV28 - CASTHRGAKNIQYF TGTGCCAGCACCCATCGGGGAGCCAAAAACATTCAGTACTTC
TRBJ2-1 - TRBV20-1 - CSARGGNSYNEQFF TGCAGTGCTAGAGGCGGGAACTCCTACAATGAGCAGTTCTTC
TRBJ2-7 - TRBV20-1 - CSATRFAGEPYEQYF TGCAGTGCCACAAGGTTCGCGGGTGAGCCCTACGAGCAGTACTTC
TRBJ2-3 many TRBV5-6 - CASSLSGGRNTQYF TGTGCCAGCAGCTTGTCCGGGGGCCGTAATACGCAGTATTTT
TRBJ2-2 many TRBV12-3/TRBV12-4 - CASSLYRDVTGELFF TGTGCCAGCAGTTTATACAGGGATGTCACCGGGGAGCTGTTTTTT
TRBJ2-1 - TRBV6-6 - CASKAPGLYDNEQFF TGTGCCAGCAAGGCACCGGGACTCTACGACAATGAGCAGTTCTTC
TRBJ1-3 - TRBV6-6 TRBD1 CASSFSGQFSGNTIYF TGTGCCAGCAGTTTTTCGGGACAGTTCTCTGGAAACACCATATATTTT